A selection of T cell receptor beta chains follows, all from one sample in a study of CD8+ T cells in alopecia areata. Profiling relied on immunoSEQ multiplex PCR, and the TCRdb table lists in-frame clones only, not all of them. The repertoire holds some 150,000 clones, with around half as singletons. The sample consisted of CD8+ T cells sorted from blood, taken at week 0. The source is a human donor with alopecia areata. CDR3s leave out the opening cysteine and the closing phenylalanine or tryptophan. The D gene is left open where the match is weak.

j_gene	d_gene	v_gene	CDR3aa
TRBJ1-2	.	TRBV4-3	ASSQDNGHRLSGYT
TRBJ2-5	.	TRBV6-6	ASTPRNQETQY
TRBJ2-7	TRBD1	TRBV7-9	ASSQRDRDQVMSSYEQY
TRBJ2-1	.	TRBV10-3	AISESRGYNEQF
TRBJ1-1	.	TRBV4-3	ASSQSWGGWTEAF
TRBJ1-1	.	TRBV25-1	ASSEKANTEAF
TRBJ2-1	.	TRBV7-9	ASSSKLDEQF
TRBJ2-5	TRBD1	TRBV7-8	ASSTPGQGVETQY
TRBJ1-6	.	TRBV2	ASSESERPGEDSPLH
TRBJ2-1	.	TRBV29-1	SVELLRFWGVRNEQF
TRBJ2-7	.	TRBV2	ASVGTYSYEQY
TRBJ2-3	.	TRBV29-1	SVFEHDTDTQY
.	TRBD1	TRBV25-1	ASRGQGNYEQY
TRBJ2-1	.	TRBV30	ACYRVPFYNEQF
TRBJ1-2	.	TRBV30	AWSVQAQRVYGYT